This T cell receptor beta chain comes out of a study of beta chain features in type 1 diabetes. The study, taken as a whole, reports: More deletions and fewer insertions at VDJ junctions were seen in type 1 diabetes patients. Highly expressing activated T cells could be over-counted with a cDNA template. A PCR bias possibly favoring shorter templates would apply equally to patients and controls.

This clone has only a few counts. Its antigen is still unknown. The germline V gene encodes CDR1 SGHTA and CDR2 FQGNSA. The CDR3 sequence is 15 residues long. V shed 0 bases and J 5 bases; nucleotides not matched to a gene: 3. The sequenced template was cDNA made from the entire isolated RNA. Profiling relied on immunoSEQ multiplex PCR, and the TCRdb table lists in-frame clones only, not all of them. In the table there are about 140,000 clones, less than 9% of which are singletons. Cells sorted by CD45RO/CCR7/CD25/CD127/CD95/CD27 comprised CD4+ naive, central memory, regulatory and stem cell-like memory cells.

Sequencing was done on a sample of central memory CD4+ T cells from blood. The clonotype originates from a woman in her thirties in good health. The V gene is TRBV7-2, the J gene TRBJ1-5; 8 bases match TRBD1. The CDR3 bases are TGTGCCAGCAGCTTAGCAGCAGGGGGCGATCAGCCCCAGCATTTT. This codes for CASSLAAGGDQPQHF.